This TCR beta chain was sequenced in a study of PD-1 blockade in mismatch repair-deficient tumors. Overall study context: Patients had approximately 12 mismatch repair-deficient cancer types, all previously treated and progressing. Broader study findings: Rapid post-treatment expansion, then contraction, generally preceding radiologic response, marked tumor-resident clones.

The assay was immunoSEQ multiplex PCR, and TCRdb's table has in-frame clones only and misses some. The sample lists under 85,000 clones; around 80% were seen once. Every patient had mismatch repair deficiency by PCR or immunohistochemistry. TCR sequencing covered three patients who responded to pembrolizumab. As to this clone: Its antigen is undetermined.

CDR3 length equals 14 residues. The germline V gene has CDR1 LNHNV and CDR2 YYDKDF (reference sequence). The germline V and J ends were trimmed by 5 bases and 0 bases, with 11 bases remaining between them. The specimen comprised peripheral blood, sampled 2 weeks after starting pembrolizumab. This chain uses TRBV15 with TRBJ2-7; a weak D match, TRBD2 (5 bases). This sequence originates from an adult with mismatch repair-deficient cancer. This CDR3 reads CATSQRGSSYEQYF. CDR3 DNA: TGTGCCACCAGCCAGCGAGGGAGCTCCTACGAGCAGTACTTC.